Presented here are 19 T cell receptor beta chains from one specimen sequenced in a study of PD-1 blockade in classical Hodgkin lymphoma. Generated by immunoSEQ multiplex PCR, the TCRdb table keeps only in-frame clones and is missing some. This repertoire shows 20,000 to 25,000 clones, 68% found once; its top ten account for 5% to 6.5%. Each patient's relapse followed autologous stem cell transplantation, and brentuximab vedotin exposure varied. This sample comprised peripheral blood mononuclear cells (PBMCs), obtained at baseline. The source of these receptors is a human donor with classical Hodgkin lymphoma.

The chain carries TRBV9 and TRBJ2-7; D possibly uses TRBD1 or TRBD2 (5 bases each). The ends were cut back, 4 bases at V and 0 bases at J, with 14 bases in the middle. The CDR3 contains 15 residues. Germline CDR1 SGDLS, CDR2 YYNGEE. CDR3 sequence: CASSLGWGSSYEQYF. The CDR3 DNA reads TGTGCCAGCAGCCTCGGCTGGGGGAGCTCCTACGAGCAGTACTTC.

The table lists this clone with a few counts. J is TRBJ1-1 and V is TRBV18; 8 bases align to TRBD1. J was trimmed by 0 bases and V by 6 bases; bases with no gene match: 6. Germline CDR1 KGHSH, CDR2 LQKENI. This CDR3 region has 15 residues. The CDR3 nucleotides are TGTGCCAGCTCTTTAGGACAGGGCTTGAACACTGAAGCTTTCTTT. Residues: CASSLGQGLNTEAFF.

This clone was seen a handful of times. The chain couples TRBV5-4 to TRBJ1-2; D possibly corresponds to TRBD1 (5 bases). Germline assignment: CDR1 SGHNT and CDR2 YYREEE (reference sequence). The CDR3 length is 11 residues. V was shortened by 4 bases and J by 8 bases, with 9 bases between the two germline ends. The CDR3: CASSGGLGYTF. The CDR3 nucleotides read TGTGCCAGCAGCGGGGGTTTGGGCTACACCTTC.

This chain links TRBV4-1 with TRBJ1-1, with D uncertain. The germline V and J ends were trimmed by 1 base and 3 bases, with 9 bases remaining between them. From germline, CDR1 is MGHRA and CDR2 YSYEKL. The CDR3 runs to 14 residues. DNA for the CDR3: TGCGCCAGCAGCCAAGGGGCAGGCTACACTGAAGCTTTCTTT. Translating gives CASSQGAGYTEAFF.

The V call is TRBV5-8, the J call TRBJ1-1, with a tentative D call TRBD1 (6 bases). Between the trimmed V and J ends, which lost 0 bases and 4 bases, there was a span of 7 bases. CDR1 is SGHTS, CDR2 YDEGEE, per germline. This CDR3 region has 13 residues. CDR3 sequence: CASSLGRGTEAFF. CDR3 nucleotides: TGTGCCAGCAGCTTGGGCAGGGGCACTGAAGCTTTCTTT.

This clone was seen a few times. The chain recombines TRBV9 with TRBJ2-7; 13 bases match TRBD2. CDR1 is SGDLS and CDR2 is YYNGEE in the germline V gene. CDR3 size: 15 residues. After removal of 0 bases from V and 4 bases from J, the junction contained 1 base not matched to a gene. DNA for the CDR3: TGTGCCAGCAGCGTAGGACTAGCGGGAGGTTACGAGCAGTACTTC. It encodes CASSVGLAGGYEQYF.

The gene calls are TRBV19 and TRBJ1-1, with unresolved D. From germline, CDR1 is LNHDA and CDR2 SQIVND (reference sequence). The CDR3 extends over 12 amino acids. Trimming left V 9 bases short and J 1 base short, with 9 bases between. This chain's CDR3 is CASRIKNTEAFF. The CDR3 DNA reads TGTGCCAGCAGAATTAAGAACACTGAAGCTTTCTTT.

The chain couples TRBV4-3 to TRBJ2-7; 11 bases match TRBD2. This CDR3 is 16 amino acids long. Trimming removed 4 bases from V and 3 bases from J; junction bases left unmatched: 8. Per germline, CDR1 LGHNA and CDR2 YSLEER. The CDR3 DNA follows: TGCGCCAGCAGCCTTCGACTAGCGGGACCATTCTACGAGCAGTACTTC. As protein: CASSLRLAGPFYEQYF.

The CDR3 loop reads CATAGQGGGNTIYF. DNA of the CDR3: TGTGCCACCGCCGGACAGGGAGGAGGAAACACCATATATTTT. The rearrangement links TRBV19 to TRBJ1-3; 8 nucleotides agree with TRBD1. The ends lost 10 bases at V and 4 bases at J; junction bases unmatched: 9. Germline CDR1 LNHDA, CDR2 SQIVND (reference sequence). The CDR3 extends over 14 amino acids.

The genes are TRBV2 and TRBJ1-1; D is perhaps TRBD1 (6 bases). Germline V gene sequence: CDR1 SNHLY, CDR2 FYNNEI. The V gene lost 7 bases and the J gene lost 3 bases, with 12 bases spanning the gap. CDR3 size: 13 residues. The CDR3: CASTVPGDTEAFF. The DNA for the CDR3 is TGTGCCAGCACGGTCCCAGGGGACACTGAAGCTTTCTTT. Together with reference TRBV2 and TRBJ1-1, the CDR3 gives the full variable domain: EPEVTQTPSHQVTQMGQEVILRCVPISNHLYFYWYRQILGQKVEFLVSFYNNEISEKSEIFDDQFSVERPDGSNFTLKIRSTKLEDSAMYFCASTVPGDTEAFFGQGTRLTVV.

This clone appeared once. The V call is TRBV18, the J call TRBJ2-7; no definite D call. This CDR3 has 14 residues. The V gene lost 4 bases and the J gene lost 4 bases, with 14 bases spanning the gap. CDR1 and CDR2 (germline): KGHSH, LQKENI. The CDR3 bases are TGTGCCAGCTCACTGAATGGCAGGAGATACGAGCAGTACTTC. Its translation is CASSLNGRRYEQYF.

This sequence joins TRBV28 and TRBJ1-5; 10 bases match TRBD1. This CDR3 has 17 amino acids. With V trimmed by 5 bases and J by 1 base, 8 bases remained unmatched. The germline gives CDR1 MDHEN, CDR2 SYDVKM. The CDR3 spells CASSTPRDRGSNQPQHF. The CDR3, as DNA: TGTGCCAGCAGTACCCCCCGGGACAGGGGAAGCAATCAGCCCCAGCATTTT.

This clone came up a few times. The V call is TRBV27, the J call TRBJ2-5, with TRBD2 matching 9 bases. Germline V gives CDR1 MNHEY, CDR2 SMNVEV (reference sequence). The CDR3 is made up of 17 amino acids. With 2 bases clipped from V and 3 bases from J, the junction kept 10 bases outside the gene matches. The CDR3 nucleotides are TGTGCCAGCAGTTTAGGTCCTAGCGGGACGAGAAAAGAGACCCAGTACTTC. Its translation is CASSLGPSGTRKETQYF.

To note about this clone: In the same sample, other DNA sequences code for this CDR3. The chain is built from TRBV6-5 and TRBJ2-7; D remains ambiguous. The CDR3 contains 13 residues. V was clipped by 0 bases and J by 6 bases, with 9 bases between them. CDR1 MNHEY and CDR2 SVGAGI come from the germline V gene. In nucleotides, the CDR3 is TGTGCCAGCAGTTACTCTACCGGGTTCGAGCAGTACTTC. Encoded protein: CASSYSTGFEQYF.

The rearrangement uses TRBV9 and TRBJ2-1; 8 nucleotides agree with TRBD2. Germline loops: CDR1 SGDLS, CDR2 YYNGEE. The CDR3 spans 15 residues. The trim removed 0 bases at V and 7 bases at J, leaving 6 bases unmatched. In DNA, the CDR3 is TGTGCCAGCAGCGTAGGGTTAGCGGGAAGGAATGAGCAGTTCTTC. It specifies CASSVGLAGRNEQFF. Using reference TRBV9 and TRBJ2-1 for the parts outside the CDR3, the full variable domain is DSGVTQTPKHLITATGQRVTLRCSPRSGDLSVYWYQQSLDQGLQFLIQYYNGEERAKGNILERFSAQQFPDLHSELNLSSLELGDSALYFCASSVGLAGRNEQFFGPGTRLTVL.

The chain recombines TRBV7-2 with TRBJ1-5; D is undetermined. This CDR3 spans 14 amino acids. The V and J ends lost 5 bases and 2 bases respectively, with 10 bases between them. Germline values: CDR1 SGHTA, CDR2 FQGNSA. The CDR3 DNA follows: TGTGCCAGCAGCCCTCGGTTAGGCAATCAGCCCCAGCATTTT. This encodes CASSPRLGNQPQHF.

The sample holds a few counts of this clone. CDR3 nucleotide sequence: TGTGCCAGCAGCTCCACGGGGGACCTCGACCCCTACGAGCAGTACTTC. Protein: CASSSTGDLDPYEQYF. The rearrangement joins TRBV7-9 to TRBJ2-7; D is possibly TRBD2 (6 bases). The CDR3 length is 16 residues. V was cut by 4 bases and J by 2 bases, with 18 bases left in between. CDR1 is SEHNR, CDR2 FQNEAQ, per germline (reference sequence).

This clone was observed once. The CDR3 protein is CASSQATSGRAAGSYNEQFF. CDR3 bases: TGCGCCAGCAGCCAAGCGACTAGCGGGAGGGCCGCGGGCTCCTACAATGAGCAGTTCTTC. V usage is TRBV4-3 and J usage is TRBJ2-1, with 14 bases aligning to TRBD2. This CDR3 has 20 amino acids. J was trimmed by 0 bases and V by 1 base; bases with no gene match: 8. The germline V gene encodes CDR1 LGHNA and CDR2 YSLEER.

J is TRBJ2-5 and V is TRBV7-2; D gene uncertain. Germline V gene data show CDR1 as SGHTA and CDR2 as FQGNSA. This CDR3 contains 13 residues. V lost 5 bases and J 5 bases, leaving 12 bases between the germline ends. The DNA for the CDR3 is TGTGCCAGCAGCCTGGCGCTGTGGGAGACCCAGTACTTC. Protein product: CASSLALWETQYF. Together with reference TRBV7-2 and TRBJ2-5, the CDR3 gives the full variable domain: GAGVSQSPSNKVTEKGKDVELRCDPISGHTALYWYRQSLGQGLEFLIYFQGNSAPDKSGLPSDRFSAERTGGSVSTLTIQRTQQEDSAVYLCASSLALWETQYFGPGTRLLVL.